Below are 11 T cell receptor beta chains sequenced from a single sample in a study of blood T cells in healthy people across ages. A second PCR, run for about 7 to 12 cycles, used a sample-barcoded 5' primer plus a J-beta primer mix. MiXCR was run by TCRdb on the 5' RACE reads, yielding one entry per CDR3 protein. Among about 570,000 distinct CDR3 sequences listed, approximately 26% were seen once. These data were likewise used in another study, on T cells of mothers and their children.

The sequencing sample was made of blood. Source of these receptors: a boy aged 2 to 10 in good health.

The rearrangement links TRBV3-1 to TRBJ1-3; possibly TRBD1 for D (5 bases). CDR3 length: 18 amino acids. V was clipped by 3 bases and J by 0 bases, with 18 bases between them. Germline lookup yields CDR1 LGHDT and CDR2 YNNKEL (reference sequence). CDR3 sequence (DNA): TGTGCCAGCAGCCATCCCGGGGGAACCCACGTCTCTGGAAACACCATATATTTT. It codes for CASSHPGGTHVSGNTIYF.

This clonotype was seen a handful of times. CDR3 DNA: TGTGCCAGCAGTACGGGACTTCGAGAGACCCAGTACTTC. This codes for CASSTGLRETQYF. The gene calls are TRBV2 and TRBJ2-5; the D gene is possibly TRBD2 (6 bases). The germline gives CDR1 SNHLY, CDR2 FYNNEI. This CDR3 spans 13 amino acids. Trimming pared 5 bases from V and 4 bases from J, leaving 11 bases between.

This clonotype was picked up a small number of times. The V and J genes are TRBV20-1 and TRBJ2-5; perhaps TRBD2 as D (6 bases). The J call may be wrong; the DNA end is better matched by TRBJ2-7. The V gene's germline CDR1 is DFQATT and CDR2 SNEGSKA (reference sequence). This CDR3 has 13 amino acids. CDR3 sequence (DNA): TGCAGTGCTTGGGGCGGGGTGCGACACGAGCAGTACTTC. This encodes CSAWGGVRHEQYF.

In regard to this clonotype: A much larger clonotype is one base distant, so this may be a read error. V and J are TRBV7-9 and TRBJ1-4; D is possibly TRBD1 (5 bases). The V gene lost 8 bases and the J gene lost 2 bases, with 15 bases spanning the gap. Germline-derived CDR1 and CDR2 are SEHNR and FQNEAQ (reference sequence). The CDR3 totals 15 residues. The CDR3 loop is CASCLAGNTNEKLFF. The CDR3 DNA reads TGTGCCAGCTGCCTCGCAGGGAACACTAATGAAAAACTGTTTTTT.

This clonotype was seen a few times. The genes are TRBV6-1 and TRBJ2-5, with 15 bases matching TRBD2. This CDR3 is built from 16 residues. Looked up from germline, CDR1 is MNHNS and CDR2 is SASEGT. The trim removed 6 bases at V and 7 bases at J, leaving 9 bases unmatched. CDR3 protein: CASRQPGLAGGMTQYF. The CDR3 bases are TGTGCCAGCAGACAGCCGGGACTAGCGGGAGGTATGACCCAGTACTTC.

This clonotype was recorded a few times. The chain couples TRBV2 to TRBJ1-2; a weak D match, TRBD1 (5 bases). CDR3 length: 14 amino acids. The germline CDR1 and CDR2 sequences are SNHLY and FYNNEI. V was clipped by 5 bases and J by 8 bases, with 18 bases between them. CDR3 in DNA: TGTGCCAGCAGTCTGCAGGGAGGCTCTCGCGGCTACACCTTC. It encodes CASSLQGGSRGYTF. Variable domain in full (rest from reference TRBV2 and TRBJ1-2): EPEVTQTPSHQVTQMGQEVILRCVPISNHLYFYWYRQILGQKVEFLVSFYNNEISEKSEIFDDQFSVERPDGSNFTLKIRSTKLEDSAMYFCASSLQGGSRGYTFGSGTRLTVV.

This chain links TRBV20-1 with TRBJ2-2; no clear D gene. The CDR3 runs to 12 residues. Germline V gene sequence: CDR1 DFQATT, CDR2 SNEGSKA (reference sequence). V dropped 5 bases and J dropped 1 base, with 5 bases sitting between them. The CDR3 loop is CSADQNTGELFF. The CDR3 nucleotides are TGCAGTGCTGATCAGAACACCGGGGAGCTGTTTTTT.

The genes are TRBV24-1 and TRBJ1-2, with 7 positions matching TRBD1. Per the germline V gene, CDR1 is KGHDR and CDR2 is SFDVKD. This CDR3 has 14 residues. V dropped 2 bases and J dropped 5; count of bases not matched to a gene: 4. The CDR3 protein is CATSDSTGVYGYTF. The CDR3, as DNA: TGTGCCACCAGTGATTCTACAGGGGTTTATGGCTACACCTTC.

This clonotype was seen a few times. The chain couples TRBV14 to TRBJ2-7; the D is unclear. The ends were cut back, 4 bases at V and 2 bases at J, with 12 bases in the middle. Germline V gene lookup returns CDR1 SGHDN and CDR2 FVKESK. This CDR3 has 14 residues. CDR3 loop: CASSLLSVAYEQYF. The DNA of the CDR3 is TGTGCCAGCAGCCTACTAAGCGTTGCCTACGAGCAGTACTTC.

The genes are TRBV12-5 and TRBJ1-1; the match to TRBD1 covers 7 bases. This CDR3 comprises 14 residues. Germline CDR1 and CDR2: LGHNT and FRNRAP. V trimming: 3 bases; J trimming: 4 bases; junction bases outside the gene matches: 5. CDR3 bases: TGTGCTAGTGGTTTAAAACAGGGGACCACTGAAGCTTTCTTT. Amino acid sequence: CASGLKQGTTEAFF.

This clonotype was detected ten times or more. The chain has TRBV7-9 and TRBJ2-3, with D unresolved. The germline gives CDR1 SEHNR, CDR2 FQNEAQ (reference sequence). The ends were cut back, 2 bases at V and 4 bases at J, with 4 bases in the middle. The CDR3 consists of 12 residues. Here the CDR3 reads CASSLTPDTQYF. The CDR3 DNA reads TGTGCCAGCAGCTTAACCCCAGATACGCAGTATTTT.